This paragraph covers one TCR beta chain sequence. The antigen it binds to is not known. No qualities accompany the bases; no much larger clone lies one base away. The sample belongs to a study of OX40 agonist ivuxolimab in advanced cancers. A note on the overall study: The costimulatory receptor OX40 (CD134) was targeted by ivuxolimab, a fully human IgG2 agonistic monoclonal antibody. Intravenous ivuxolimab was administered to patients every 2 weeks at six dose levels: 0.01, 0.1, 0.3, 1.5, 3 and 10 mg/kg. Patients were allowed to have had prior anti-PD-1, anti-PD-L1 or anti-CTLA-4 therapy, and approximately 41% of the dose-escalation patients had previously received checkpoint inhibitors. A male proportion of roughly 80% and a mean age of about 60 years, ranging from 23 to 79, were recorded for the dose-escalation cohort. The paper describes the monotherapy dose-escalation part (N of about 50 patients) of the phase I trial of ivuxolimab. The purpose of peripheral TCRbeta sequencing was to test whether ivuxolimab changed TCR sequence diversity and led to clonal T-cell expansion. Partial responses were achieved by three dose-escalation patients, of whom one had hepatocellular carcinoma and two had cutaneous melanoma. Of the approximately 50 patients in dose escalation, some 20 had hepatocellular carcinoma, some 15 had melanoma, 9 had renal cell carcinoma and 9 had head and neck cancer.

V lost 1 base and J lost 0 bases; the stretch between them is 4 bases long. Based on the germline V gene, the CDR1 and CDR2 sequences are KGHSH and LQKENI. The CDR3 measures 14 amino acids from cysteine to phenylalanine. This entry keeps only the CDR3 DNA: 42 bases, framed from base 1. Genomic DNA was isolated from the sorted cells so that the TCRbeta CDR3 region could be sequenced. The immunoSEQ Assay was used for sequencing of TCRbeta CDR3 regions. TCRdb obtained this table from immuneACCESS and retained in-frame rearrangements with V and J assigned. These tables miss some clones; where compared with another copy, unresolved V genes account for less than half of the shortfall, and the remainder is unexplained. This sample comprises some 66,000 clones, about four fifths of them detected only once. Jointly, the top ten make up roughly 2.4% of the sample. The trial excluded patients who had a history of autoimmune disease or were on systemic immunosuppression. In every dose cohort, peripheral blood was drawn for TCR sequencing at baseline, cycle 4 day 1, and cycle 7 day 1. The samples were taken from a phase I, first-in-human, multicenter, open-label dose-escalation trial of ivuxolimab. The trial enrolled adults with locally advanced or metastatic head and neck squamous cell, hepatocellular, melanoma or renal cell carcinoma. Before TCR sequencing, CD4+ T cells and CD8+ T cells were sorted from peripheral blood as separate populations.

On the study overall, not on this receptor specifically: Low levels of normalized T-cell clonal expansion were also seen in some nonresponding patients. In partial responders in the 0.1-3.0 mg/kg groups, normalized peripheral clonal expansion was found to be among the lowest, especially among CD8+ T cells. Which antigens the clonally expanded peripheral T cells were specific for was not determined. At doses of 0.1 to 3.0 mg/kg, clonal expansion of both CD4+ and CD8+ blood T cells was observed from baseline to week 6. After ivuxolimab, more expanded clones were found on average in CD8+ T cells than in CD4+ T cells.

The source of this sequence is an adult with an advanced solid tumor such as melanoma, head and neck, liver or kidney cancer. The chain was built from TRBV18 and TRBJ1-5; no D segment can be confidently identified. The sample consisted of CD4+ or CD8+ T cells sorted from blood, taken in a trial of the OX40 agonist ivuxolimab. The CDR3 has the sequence CASSPLSSNQPQHF. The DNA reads TGTGCCAGCTCACCACTGTCTAGCAATCAGCCCCAGCATTTT.